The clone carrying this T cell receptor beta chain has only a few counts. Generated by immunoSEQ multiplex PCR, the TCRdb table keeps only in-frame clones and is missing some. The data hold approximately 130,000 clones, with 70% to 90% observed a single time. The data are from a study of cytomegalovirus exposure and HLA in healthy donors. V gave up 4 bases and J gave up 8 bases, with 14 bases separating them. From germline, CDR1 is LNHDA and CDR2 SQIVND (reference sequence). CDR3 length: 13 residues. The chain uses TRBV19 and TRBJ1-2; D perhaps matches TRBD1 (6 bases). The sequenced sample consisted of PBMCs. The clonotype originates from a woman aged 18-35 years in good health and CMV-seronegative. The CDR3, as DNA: TGTGCCAGTAGTAAACACAGGGACCGCGGCTACACCTTC. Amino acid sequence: CASSKHRDRGYTF.